One and the same sample provided the 20 T cell receptor beta chains below, sequenced in a study of blood T cell repertoires in COVID-19. Profiled with immunoSEQ multiplex PCR; TCRdb holds only in-frame clones, not every one. The sample lists some 51,000 clones, roughly 90% seen once, with about 3% in the top ten. The sample taken for sequencing was peripheral blood. Source of these receptors: a man in his fifties with acute or convalescent COVID-19.

This chain joins TRBV6-5 and TRBJ2-7, with D tentatively TRBD2 (5 bases). The V and J ends lost 8 bases and 0 bases respectively, with 14 bases between them. This CDR3 is 14 amino acids long. The V gene's germline CDR1 is MNHEY and CDR2 SVGAGI. CDR3 coding DNA: TGTGCCAGCCGCACACTGGGGAGCTCCTACGAGCAGTACTTC. It translates to CASRTLGSSYEQYF.

The rearrangement links TRBV19 to TRBJ2-7, with 12 positions matching TRBD2. Germline assignment: CDR1 LNHDA and CDR2 SQIVND (reference sequence). The CDR3 has 16 residues. With 5 bases clipped from V and 2 bases from J, the junction kept 7 bases outside the gene matches. The CDR3 DNA reads as TGTGCCAGTAGTCCGGGACTAGCGGGCTATACCTACGAGCAGTACTTC. It specifies CASSPGLAGYTYEQYF.

This clone was seen a single time. The chain couples TRBV5-6 to TRBJ2-2; D is uncertain. V was trimmed by 4 bases and J by 4 bases, leaving 14 bases between them. CDR1 SGHDT and CDR2 YYEEEE come from the germline V gene. The CDR3 sequence is 15 residues long. Here the CDR3 reads CASSPIVSGTGELFF. CDR3 in DNA: TGTGCCAGCAGCCCCATCGTTTCGGGCACCGGGGAGCTGTTTTTT.

The V gene is TRBV29-1, the J gene TRBJ2-7; a possible D gene is TRBD2 (7 bases). CDR1 and CDR2 (germline): SQVTM, ANQGSEA. CDR3 length: 13 amino acids. Trimming shortened V by 6 bases and J by 3 bases, and 15 bases separated the two germline ends. As DNA, the CDR3 is TGCAGCGTGGGAGGGGGGCAAGTCTACGAGCAGTACTTC. Its protein is CSVGGGQVYEQYF.

CDR3 bases: TGTGCCAGCAGTGAATTGGGGCCGCCCCAAGAGACCCAGTACTTC. Protein product: CASSELGPPQETQYF. This chain links TRBV2 with TRBJ2-5; D may be TRBD1 (5 bases). Trimming took 2 bases from V and 1 from J, leaving 11 bases between them. Germline V gene data show CDR1 as SNHLY and CDR2 as FYNNEI. The CDR3 contains 15 residues.

The chain links TRBV18 to TRBJ2-1; 13 bases align to TRBD2. Trimming took 3 bases from V and 6 from J; bases not matched to a gene: 2. The CDR3 covers 15 residues. Germline CDR1 is KGHSH and CDR2 is LQKENI. Here the CDR3 DNA reads TGTGCCAGCTCACCGACTAGCGGGGGGATCAATGAGCAGTTCTTC. As protein: CASSPTSGGINEQFF.

The gene calls are TRBV24-1 and TRBJ1-2, with D possibly being TRBD1 (6 bases). The germline gives CDR1 KGHDR, CDR2 SFDVKD. This CDR3 spans 15 amino acids. Trimming took 4 bases from V and 7 from J, leaving 18 bases between them. CDR3 DNA sequence: TGTGCCACCAGTGACGAAACGACAGGAGTTATTGGCTACACCTTC. Translation gives CATSDETTGVIGYTF.

V usage is TRBV29-1 and J usage is TRBJ2-1; perhaps TRBD2 as D (7 bases). This CDR3 contains 14 residues. V lost 7 bases and J lost 6, with 19 bases in between. Germline values: CDR1 SQVTM, CDR2 ANQGSEA. The CDR3 is CSAYRGGRANEQFF. Here the CDR3 DNA reads TGCAGCGCTTATAGGGGGGGCCGGGCCAATGAGCAGTTCTTC.

The chain carries TRBV30 and TRBJ2-2, with TRBD2 matching over 13 bases. The germline CDR1 and CDR2 sequences are GTSNPN and SVGIG (reference sequence). The CDR3 is 16 residues long. J was trimmed by 7 bases and V by 5 bases; bases with no gene match: 10. In DNA, the CDR3 is TGTGCCTGGTCCGGACTAGCGGGGGTTGCCAGCGGGGAGCTGTTTTTT. Protein sequence: CAWSGLAGVASGELFF.

The genes are TRBV28 and TRBJ1-1; D gene unclear. The CDR3 has 11 residues. In germline, CDR1 is MDHEN, CDR2 SYDVKM. V was trimmed by 3 bases and J by 6 bases, leaving 5 bases between them. CDR3 region: CASSFQSEAFF. The CDR3, as DNA: TGTGCCAGCAGTTTTCAGTCTGAAGCTTTCTTT. Based on the CDR3 plus reference TRBV28 and TRBJ1-1, the full variable domain is DVKVTQSSRYLVKRTGEKVFLECVQDMDHENMFWYRQDPGLGLRLIYFSYDVKMKEKGDIPEGYSVSREKKERFSLILESASTNQTSMYLCASSFQSEAFFGQGTRLTVV.

In its sample, this clone was seen once. This chain links TRBV2 with TRBJ1-4; D uncertain. Per the germline V gene, CDR1 is SNHLY and CDR2 is FYNNEI. The CDR3 runs 15 residues. Trimming cost V 1 base and J 3 bases, with 9 bases left between them. CDR3 nucleotides: TGTGCCAGCAGTGAAGGGCAGTCTTCTAATGAAAAACTGTTTTTT. It codes for CASSEGQSSNEKLFF.

The rearrangement joins TRBV24-1 to TRBJ2-2, with TRBD2 identical over 9 bases. The CDR3 is 16 residues long. Unmatched junction bases numbered 11, after V lost 7 bases and J lost 6 bases. From germline, CDR1 is KGHDR and CDR2 SFDVKD. The CDR3 reads CATSSHRGGDAGELFF. CDR3 DNA sequence: TGTGCCACCAGCTCCCACCGCGGGGGGGACGCCGGGGAGCTGTTTTTT.

The table lists this clone with a count of one. The chain has TRBV19 and TRBJ1-1; TRBD1 matches 7 bases. The CDR3 is made up of 14 amino acids. CDR1 and CDR2 from the germline V gene are LNHDA and SQIVND (reference sequence). V lost 3 bases, J lost 3 bases, and 4 bases stayed unmatched. The CDR3 DNA reads TGTGCCAGTAGTATTTCTCAGGGGGACACTGAAGCTTTCTTT. This encodes CASSISQGDTEAFF.

The gene calls are TRBV28 and TRBJ1-3; D is unclear. There are 14 residues in the CDR3. V was cut by 3 bases and J by 4 bases, with 10 bases left in between. CDR1 is MDHEN, CDR2 SYDVKM, per germline. CDR3 amino acids: CASSLGGPGNTIYF. The CDR3 bases are TGTGCCAGCAGTTTGGGAGGGCCCGGAAACACCATATATTTT.

This chain uses TRBV5-1 with TRBJ1-1; 8 nucleotides align to TRBD1. The CDR3 extends over 14 amino acids. V dropped 3 bases and J dropped 1; count of bases not matched to a gene: 2. Germline-derived CDR1 and CDR2 are SGHRS and YFSETQ. CDR3 sequence: CASSSGQGNTEAFF. The CDR3 DNA reads TGCGCCAGCAGCTCCGGACAGGGGAACACTGAAGCTTTCTTT.

The genes are TRBV14 and TRBJ1-1; D may be TRBD1 (5 bases). Germline V gene sequence: CDR1 SGHDN, CDR2 FVKESK. CDR3 length: 13 residues. V lost 0 bases and J 11 bases, leaving 13 bases between the germline ends. The CDR3 sequence is CASSQESAGWAFF. The DNA of the CDR3 is TGTGCCAGCAGCCAAGAGTCGGCAGGGTGGGCTTTCTTT.

The V call is TRBV5-1, the J call TRBJ2-3, with 7 nucleotides matching TRBD2. The junction had 7 bases not matched to a gene; V was cut back by 4 bases and J by 2 bases. There are 15 residues in the CDR3. Germline V gene sequence: CDR1 SGHRS, CDR2 YFSETQ. The DNA of the CDR3 is TGCGCCAGCAGCGGCTGGGGGGGATCCACAGATACGCAGTATTTT. It codes for CASSGWGGSTDTQYF. Full variable domain (outside the CDR3, taken from reference TRBV5-1 and TRBJ2-3): KAGVTQTPRYLIKTRGQQVTLSCSPISGHRSVSWYQQTPGQGLQFLFEYFSETQRNKGNFPGRFSGRQFSNSRSEMNVSTLELGDSALYLCASSGWGGSTDTQYFGPGTRLTVL.

The count of this clone is one. The chain employs TRBV6-5 and TRBJ1-6; 8 bases match TRBD1. The CDR3 has 15 amino acids. V was clipped by 6 bases and J by 9 bases; unmatched bases: 10. Germline CDR1 reads MNHEY; CDR2 reads SVGAGI. The CDR3 DNA is TGTGCCAGCAGAAAAACCGGGACAGGTTCTTCACCCCTCCACTTT. It is translated as CASRKTGTGSSPLHF.

This clone occurred once. The rearrangement joins TRBV25-1 to TRBJ2-3; D possibly corresponds to TRBD2 (5 bases). Germline assignment: CDR1 MGHDK and CDR2 SYGVNS. V was cut by 6 bases and J by 6 bases, with 10 bases left in between. This CDR3 has 12 amino acids. This CDR3 is CASSPGGDTQYF. CDR3 coding DNA: TGTGCCAGCAGCCCCGGCGGGGATACGCAGTATTTT.

J is TRBJ1-2 and V is TRBV6-5; 7 bases match TRBD1. This CDR3 has 15 amino acids. V gave up 6 bases and J gave up 2 bases; unmatched junction bases: 9. Germline CDR1 is MNHEY and CDR2 is SVGAGI. CDR3 in DNA: TGTGCCAGCAGGAGGAACGGGGACAGCAACTATGGCTACACCTTC. Residues: CASRRNGDSNYGYTF.